The 27 T cell receptor beta chains given below trace back to one sample, sequenced in a study of blood T cell repertoires in COVID-19. Assay: immunoSEQ multiplex PCR; the TCRdb copy retains only in-frame clones and omits some. Of some 66,000 clones listed, 93% are singletons. The sample taken for sequencing was peripheral blood. The source of these receptors is a man aged 65 to 85 with active COVID-19.

The count of this clone is one. The chain combines TRBV5-4 with TRBJ2-3; 7 nucleotides match TRBD1. V shed 5 bases and J 2 bases; nucleotides not matched to a gene: 5. Germline assignment: CDR1 SGHNT and CDR2 YYREEE (reference sequence). This CDR3 contains 14 residues. CDR3 DNA: TGTGCCAGCAGAACAGGGGCCCACACAGATACGCAGTATTTT. It yields the protein CASRTGAHTDTQYF. The entire variable domain, with the rest obtained from reference TRBV5-4 and TRBJ2-3, is as follows: ETGVTQSPTHLIKTRGQQVTLRCSSQSGHNTVSWYQQALGQGPQFIFQYYREEENGRGNFPPRFSGLQFPNYSSELNVNALELDDSALYLCASRTGAHTDTQYFGPGTRLTVL.

This rearrangement joins TRBV7-9 to TRBJ1-4; 11 bases are a match to TRBD1. Germline CDR1 and CDR2: SEHNR and FQNEAQ (reference sequence). V gave up 5 bases and J gave up 3 bases; unmatched junction bases: 5. CDR3 length equals 16 residues. DNA for the CDR3: TGTGCCAGCAGCCGTGGGACAGGGGGGGCTAATGAAAAACTGTTTTTT. This codes for CASSRGTGGANEKLFF.

The chain couples TRBV5-1 to TRBJ2-5, with TRBD2 as a possible D gene (6 bases). With 4 bases removed from V and 1 base from J, the gap between germline ends came to 11 bases. Looked up from germline, CDR1 is SGHRS and CDR2 is YFSETQ. The CDR3 sequence is 14 residues long. The chain's CDR3 is CASSKERAQETQYF. CDR3 DNA: TGCGCCAGCAGCAAAGAGCGGGCCCAAGAGACCCAGTACTTC.

The V call is TRBV20-1, the J call TRBJ2-7; D not certain. The CDR3 runs 12 residues. Trimming removed 3 bases at V and 3 bases at J, with 9 bases between. Germline-derived CDR1 and CDR2 are DFQATT and SNEGSKA (reference sequence). Here the CDR3 reads CSASVHDYEQYF. The CDR3 nucleotides are TGCAGTGCTAGTGTACACGACTACGAGCAGTACTTC.

V usage is TRBV11-3 and J usage is TRBJ2-1; D is perhaps TRBD2 (5 bases). The CDR3 spans 14 residues. Germline CDR1 and CDR2: SGHNT and YENEEA. V was shortened by 2 bases and J by 3 bases, with 8 bases between the two germline ends. CDR3: CASSLTGIYNEQFF. CDR3 nucleotide sequence: TGTGCCAGCAGCTTAACGGGAATCTACAATGAGCAGTTCTTC. Supplemented by reference TRBV11-3 and TRBJ2-1, the full variable domain reads EAGVVQSPRYKIIEKKQPVAFWCNPISGHNTLYWYLQNLGQGPELLIRYENEEAVDDSQLPKDRFSAERLKGVDSTLKIQPAELGDSAVYLCASSLTGIYNEQFFGPGTRLTVL.

The chain couples TRBV6-6 to TRBJ1-2; D not resolved. With 2 bases removed from V and 6 bases from J, the gap between germline ends came to 7 bases. The germline V gene has CDR1 MNHNY and CDR2 SVGAGI (reference sequence). The CDR3 contains 12 residues. The CDR3 loop is CASSYGGNGYTF. For the CDR3, the DNA is TGTGCCAGCAGTTACGGAGGGAATGGCTACACCTTC.

This chain links TRBV7-9 with TRBJ1-2; 8 nucleotides line up with TRBD1. Germline V gene data show CDR1 as SEHNR and CDR2 as FQNEAQ (reference sequence). The CDR3 is 15 amino acids. J was trimmed by 3 bases and V by 2 bases; bases with no gene match: 5. CDR3 sequence reads: CASSLPTTGDYGYTF. The CDR3 DNA sequence: TGTGCCAGCAGCTTACCTACGACAGGGGACTATGGCTACACCTTC.

The rearrangement joins TRBV6-5 to TRBJ2-2, with TRBD1 identical over 11 bases. The CDR3 extends over 15 amino acids. Germline values: CDR1 MNHEY, CDR2 SVGAGI. V lost 5 bases and J lost 5; bases outside the gene matches: 4. The CDR3 loop reads CASSPGTGGTGELFF. CDR3 DNA: TGTGCCAGCAGTCCCGGGACAGGGGGAACCGGGGAGCTGTTTTTT.

The chain has TRBV4-3 and TRBJ1-2, with D uncertain. Trimming shortened V by 1 base and J by 3 bases, and 9 bases separated the two germline ends. The CDR3 contains 14 residues. In germline, CDR1 is LGHNA, CDR2 YSLEER. CDR3 nucleotide sequence: TGCGCCAGCAGCCAAGTCCCTGACTACTATGGCTACACCTTC. Protein: CASSQVPDYYGYTF.

The rearrangement uses TRBV6-5 and TRBJ2-3; no reliable D call. The CDR3 contains 12 residues. V lost 8 bases and J 2 bases, leaving 8 bases between the germline ends. Germline V CDR1 and CDR2: MNHEY, SVGAGI. The CDR3 loop reads CASREVTDTQYF. CDR3 in DNA: TGTGCCAGCCGAGAGGTCACAGATACGCAGTATTTT.

The chain couples TRBV3-1 (or the pseudogene TRBV3-2) to TRBJ2-5, with 8 bases fitting TRBD2. The CDR3 consists of 14 residues. Germline values: CDR1 LGHDT, CDR2 YNNKEL (reference sequence). The junction had 3 bases not matched to a gene; V was cut back by 1 base and J by 5 bases. The CDR3 region has the DNA TGTGCCAGCAGCCAAGCGGGGGGGCGGGAGACCCAGTACTTC. It codes for CASSQAGGRETQYF.

The chain recombines TRBV6-5 with TRBJ2-7; TRBD1 agrees at 9 bases. This CDR3 has 16 amino acids. CDR1 is MNHEY and CDR2 is SVGAGI in the germline V gene. With V trimmed by 2 bases and J by 4 bases, 9 bases remained unmatched. CDR3 sequence (DNA): TGTGCCAGCAGTTACGGTGCGGACAGGGGTTTGTACGAGCAGTACTTC. This translates into CASSYGADRGLYEQYF.

This chain joins TRBV6-2 or TRBV6-3 and TRBJ1-6; no reliable D call. The CDR3 runs 16 residues. V lost 6 bases, J lost 8 bases, and 20 bases lay in between. Germline CDR1 is MNHEY and CDR2 is SVGEGT. Here the CDR3 reads CASSQPLGRADSPLHF. The CDR3 DNA is TGTGCCAGCAGCCAGCCGCTTGGGAGGGCGGATTCACCCCTCCACTTT.

The chain recombines TRBV5-5 with TRBJ2-7; TRBD1 might be the D (6 bases). Germline loops: CDR1 SGHKS, CDR2 YYEKEE (reference sequence). The CDR3 covers 15 residues. The ends were cut back, 4 bases at V and 5 bases at J, with 19 bases in the middle. DNA for the CDR3: TGTGCCAGCAGCATAGGGGCAGGGGCCGGGCACGAGCAGTACGTC. It yields the protein CASSIGAGAGHEQYV.

The chain carries TRBV29-1 and TRBJ1-2, with D possibly being TRBD1 (5 bases). Germline-derived CDR1 and CDR2 are SQVTM and ANQGSEA. The CDR3 totals 11 residues. V was shortened by 4 bases and J by 8 bases, with 11 bases between the two germline ends. The CDR3 DNA is TGCAGCGTTGCTCCAGGGCTAGGCTACACCTTC. Translated, it gives CSVAPGLGYTF.

The chain employs TRBV27 and TRBJ2-2; D remains unclear. The length of the CDR3 is 13 residues. Trimming removed 0 bases from V and 5 bases from J, with 4 bases in between. Looked up from germline, CDR1 is MNHEY and CDR2 is SMNVEV (reference sequence). CDR3: CASSLSATGELFF. The CDR3 bases are TGTGCCAGCAGTTTATCAGCGACCGGGGAGCTGTTTTTT.

The V and J genes are TRBV29-1 and TRBJ1-1; no clear D. This CDR3 has 15 amino acids. Germline V gene sequence: CDR1 SQVTM, CDR2 ANQGSEA. V was cut by 0 bases and J by 5 bases, with 16 bases left in between. The CDR3 bases are TGCAGCGTTGAAGAAAATGCAGCGGGGAGGACTGAAGCTTTCTTT. Translating gives CSVEENAAGRTEAFF. Combining the CDR3 with reference TRBV29-1 and TRBJ1-1 gives the whole variable domain SAVISQKPSRDICQRGTSLTIQCQVDSQVTMMFWYRQQPGQSLTLIATANQGSEATYESGFVIDKFPISRPNLTFSTLTVSNMSPEDSSIYLCSVEENAAGRTEAFFGQGTRLTVV.

This chain connects TRBV28 to TRBJ2-3, with a tentative D call TRBD2 (7 bases). The CDR3 has 17 amino acids. V was trimmed by 8 bases and J by 3 bases, leaving 24 bases between them. Germline V gene lookup returns CDR1 MDHEN and CDR2 SYDVKM. CDR3 residues: CASPYREGWGGTDTQYF. In DNA, the CDR3 is TGTGCCAGCCCATACAGGGAGGGGTGGGGAGGAACAGATACGCAGTATTTT.

The V gene is TRBV2, the J gene TRBJ2-7; D is undetermined. CDR1 and CDR2 from the germline V gene are SNHLY and FYNNEI. This CDR3 has 15 residues. Between the trimmed V and J ends, which lost 0 bases and 0 bases, there was a span of 9 bases. The CDR3 DNA reads as TGTGCCAGCAGTGAAGCTTCACCTAGCTCCTACGAGCAGTACTTC. This codes for CASSEASPSSYEQYF.

This chain uses TRBV4-3 with TRBJ1-6, with 9 bases identical to TRBD1. The V segment lost 3 bases and the J segment 1 base; nucleotides outside the gene matches: 7. The CDR3 is made up of 18 amino acids. Germline V gives CDR1 LGHNA, CDR2 YSLEER. The DNA of the CDR3 is TGCGCCAGCAGCCAGAGGACAGGGGAGAGGTCCTATAATTCACCCCTCCACTTT. It yields the protein CASSQRTGERSYNSPLHF.

The chain is built from TRBV11-2 and TRBJ2-1, with 8 nucleotides matching TRBD2. The CDR3 spans 14 residues. Trimming took 3 bases from V and 9 from J; bases not matched to a gene: 7. Germline V lookup: CDR1 SGHAT, CDR2 FQNNGV. CDR3 sequence: CASSLDGGAGEQFF. In DNA form, the CDR3 reads TGTGCCAGCAGCTTGGACGGGGGGGCTGGTGAGCAGTTCTTC.

The J gene is TRBJ1-6, the V gene TRBV6-6; D is unclear. The CDR3 covers 15 residues. Germline CDR1 and CDR2: MNHNY and SVGAGI (reference sequence). V was clipped by 3 bases and J by 6 bases, with 12 bases between them. In DNA, the CDR3 is TGTGCCAGCAGTTATGGAGGGTTGGGTAATTCACCCCTCCACTTT. Translated: CASSYGGLGNSPLHF.

The chain recombines TRBV9 with TRBJ1-2; D gene ambiguous. Germline V gene sequence: CDR1 SGDLS, CDR2 YYNGEE. V gave up 0 bases and J gave up 4 bases, with 10 bases separating them. The CDR3 is made up of 14 amino acids. CDR3 sequence: CASSVALGSYGYTF. In DNA form, the CDR3 reads TGTGCCAGCAGCGTAGCGTTGGGGAGCTATGGCTACACCTTC.

The chain's CDR3 is CASSPQGSETEAFF. DNA for the CDR3: TGTGCCAGCTCACCACAAGGGAGCGAAACTGAAGCTTTCTTT. The chain combines TRBV18 with TRBJ1-1, with D unclear. The germline V gene encodes CDR1 KGHSH and CDR2 LQKENI. The CDR3 has 14 amino acids. V was pared by 1 base and J by 5 bases, with 11 bases between.

The chain is built from TRBV7-2 and TRBJ2-6, with TRBD1 matching 8 bases. This CDR3 contains 15 residues. Looked up from germline, CDR1 is SGHTA and CDR2 is FQGNSA. The V gene end was trimmed by 5 bases and the J gene end by 4 bases; junction bases not matched to a gene: 4. DNA for the CDR3: TGTGCCAGCAGCCAGGGGGCGTACGGGGCCAACGTCCTGACTTTC. Protein product: CASSQGAYGANVLTF.

The rearrangement joins TRBV19 to TRBJ2-2; TRBD2 aligns across 8 bases. V shed 6 bases and J 0 bases; nucleotides not matched to a gene: 6. Per the germline V gene, CDR1 is LNHDA and CDR2 is SQIVND (reference sequence). The CDR3 is 16 amino acids. The CDR3 spells CASRGGAGANTGELFF. In DNA, the CDR3 is TGTGCCAGTAGAGGAGGAGCGGGAGCGAACACCGGGGAGCTGTTTTTT.

V usage is TRBV15 and J usage is TRBJ2-5, with D maybe TRBD1 (5 bases). Germline values: CDR1 LNHNV, CDR2 YYDKDF (reference sequence). The CDR3 length is 12 residues. V dropped 1 base and J dropped 5 bases, with 5 bases sitting between them. The CDR3: CATSRAGETQYF. The CDR3 nucleotides are TGTGCCACCAGCAGAGCAGGGGAGACCCAGTACTTC.